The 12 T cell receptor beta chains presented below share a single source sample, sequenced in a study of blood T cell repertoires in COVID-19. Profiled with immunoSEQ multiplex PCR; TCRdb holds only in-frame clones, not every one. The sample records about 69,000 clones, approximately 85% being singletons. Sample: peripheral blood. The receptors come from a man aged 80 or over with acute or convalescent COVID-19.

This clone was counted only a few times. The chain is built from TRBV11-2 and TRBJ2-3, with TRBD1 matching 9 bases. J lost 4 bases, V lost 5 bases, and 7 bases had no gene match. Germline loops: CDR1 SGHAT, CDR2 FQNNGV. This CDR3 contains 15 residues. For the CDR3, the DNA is TGTGCCAGCAGCCAGACAGGGGGAACCTCAGATACGCAGTATTTT. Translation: CASSQTGGTSDTQYF.

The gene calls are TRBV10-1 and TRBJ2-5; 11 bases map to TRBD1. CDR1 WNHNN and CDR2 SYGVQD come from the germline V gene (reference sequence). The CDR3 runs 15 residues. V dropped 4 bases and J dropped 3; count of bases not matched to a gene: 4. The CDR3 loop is CASSAGGQGEETQYF. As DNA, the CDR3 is TGCGCCAGCAGTGCTGGGGGACAGGGGGAAGAGACCCAGTACTTC.

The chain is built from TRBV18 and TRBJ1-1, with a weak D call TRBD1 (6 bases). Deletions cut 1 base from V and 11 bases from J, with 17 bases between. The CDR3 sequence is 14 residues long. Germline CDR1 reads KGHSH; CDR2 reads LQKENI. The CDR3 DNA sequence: TGTGCCAGCTCACCACGGTCAGGGGCCGAGAGGGCTTTCTTT. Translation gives CASSPRSGAERAFF.

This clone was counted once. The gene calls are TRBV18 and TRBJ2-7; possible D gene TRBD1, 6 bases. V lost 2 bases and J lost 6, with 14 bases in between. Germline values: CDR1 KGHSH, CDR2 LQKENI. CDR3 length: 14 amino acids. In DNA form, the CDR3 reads TGTGCCAGCTCACCAAATCCAGGGGCGGGCGAGCAGTACTTC. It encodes CASSPNPGAGEQYF.

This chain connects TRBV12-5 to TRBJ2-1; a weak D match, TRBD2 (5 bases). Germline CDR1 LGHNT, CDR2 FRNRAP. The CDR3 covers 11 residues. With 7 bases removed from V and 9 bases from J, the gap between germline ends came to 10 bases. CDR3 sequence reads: CASALRAEQFF. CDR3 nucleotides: TGTGCTAGTGCCCTGCGGGCTGAGCAGTTCTTC.

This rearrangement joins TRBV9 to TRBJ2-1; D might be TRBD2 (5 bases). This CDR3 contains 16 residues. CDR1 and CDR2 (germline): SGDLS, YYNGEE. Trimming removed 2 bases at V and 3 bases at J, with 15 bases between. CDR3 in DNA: TGTGCCAGCAGCGTTTTATCTAGCTCCGTCTACAATGAGCAGTTCTTC. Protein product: CASSVLSSSVYNEQFF.

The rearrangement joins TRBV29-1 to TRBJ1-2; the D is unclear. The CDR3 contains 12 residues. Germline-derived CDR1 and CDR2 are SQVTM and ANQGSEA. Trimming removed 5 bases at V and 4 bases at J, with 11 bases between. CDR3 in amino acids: CSVSGRVYGYTF. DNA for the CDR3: TGCAGCGTTTCCGGGCGGGTCTATGGCTACACCTTC.

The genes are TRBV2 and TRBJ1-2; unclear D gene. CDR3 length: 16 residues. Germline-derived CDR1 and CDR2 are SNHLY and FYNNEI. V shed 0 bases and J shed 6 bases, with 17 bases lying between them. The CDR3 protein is CASSEAVTLAGNGYTF. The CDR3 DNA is TGTGCCAGCAGTGAAGCCGTCACCCTTGCGGGCAATGGCTACACCTTC.

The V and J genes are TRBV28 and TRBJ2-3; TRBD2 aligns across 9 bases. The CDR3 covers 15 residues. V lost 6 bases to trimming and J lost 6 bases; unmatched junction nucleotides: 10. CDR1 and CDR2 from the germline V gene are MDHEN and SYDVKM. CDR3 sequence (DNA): TGTGCCAGCAGCGGAAGGGGGAGCGGGGGGGATACGCAGTATTTT. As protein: CASSGRGSGGDTQYF.

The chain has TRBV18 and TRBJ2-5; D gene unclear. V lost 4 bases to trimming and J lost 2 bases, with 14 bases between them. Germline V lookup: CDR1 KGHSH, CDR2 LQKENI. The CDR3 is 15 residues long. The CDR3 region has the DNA TGTGCCAGCTCACTCACCTACGACAAGCAAGAGACCCAGTACTTC. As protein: CASSLTYDKQETQYF.

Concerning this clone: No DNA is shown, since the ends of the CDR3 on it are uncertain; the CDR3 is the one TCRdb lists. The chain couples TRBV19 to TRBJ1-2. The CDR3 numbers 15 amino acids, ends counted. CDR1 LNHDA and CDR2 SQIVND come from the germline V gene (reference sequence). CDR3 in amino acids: CASTSVPGSGYGYTF.

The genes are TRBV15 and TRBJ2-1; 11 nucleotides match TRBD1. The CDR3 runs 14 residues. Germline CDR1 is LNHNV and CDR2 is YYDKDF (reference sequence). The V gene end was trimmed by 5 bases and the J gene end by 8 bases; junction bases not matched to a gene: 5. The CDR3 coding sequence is TGTGCCACCAGCTTAGGGACAGGGGGATATGAGCAGTTCTTC. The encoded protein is CATSLGTGGYEQFF. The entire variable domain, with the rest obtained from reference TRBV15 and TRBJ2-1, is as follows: DAMVIQNPRYQVTQFGKPVTLSCSQTLNHNVMYWYQQKSSQAPKLLFHYYDKDFNNEADTPDNFQSRRPNTSFCFLDIRSPGLGDTAMYLCATSLGTGGYEQFFGPGTRLTVL.